This T cell receptor beta chain was identified during a study of breast tumors, draining lymph nodes, adjacent tissues. This clonotype was recorded many times. The lymph nodes were axillary draining lymph nodes from breast cancer patients. TCRdb re-analysed the multiplex PCR reads in MiXCR, keeping a single row per CDR3 protein. The table records 190,000 or so distinct CDR3 sequences, roughly 29% of them present only once. The J segment lost 6 bases and the V segment lost 5 bases, leaving 4 bases of the junction unmatched. This CDR3 has 13 amino acids. CDR1 and CDR2 (germline): SGHTA, FQGNSA. The chain carries TRBV7-2 and TRBJ1-5; TRBD1 matches at 7 bases. The receptor was derived from a female donor with breast cancer. Some clones in this sample may be carry-over from other donors' samples. Sequenced input: axillary lymph node tissue. CDR3 sequence: CASSTRDSQPQHF. The CDR3 DNA sequence: TGTGCCAGCAGCACCCGGGACAGTCAGCCCCAGCATTTT.